The 5 T cell receptor beta chains presented below share a single source sample, sequenced in a study of early T cells in non-severe SARS-CoV-2 infection. TCRdb reprocessed the 5' RACE reads with MiXCR, giving one entry per CDR3 protein. Of approximately 58,000 distinct CDR3 sequences detected, approximately 10% appear once; the ten largest clones hold 10%. The sample comprised whole blood. The receptor source for this set is an adult who was a healthcare worker with PCR-confirmed SARS-CoV-2 infection or an uninfected control (not recorded which).

This chain links TRBV7-6 with TRBJ2-1, with D possibly being TRBD2 (7 bases). This CDR3 region has 15 residues. Germline assignment: CDR1 SGHVS and CDR2 FNYEAQ. With 3 bases removed from V and 2 bases from J, the gap between germline ends came to 11 bases. The CDR3 sequence: CASSLGGGPYNEQFF. The CDR3 DNA is TGTGCCAGCAGCTTGGGAGGGGGGCCCTACAATGAGCAGTTCTTC.

This clonotype has at least ten counts. The gene calls are TRBV12-3 or TRBV12-4 and TRBJ1-1; 7 bases are shared with TRBD1. The CDR3 contains 14 residues. V lost 7 bases to trimming and J lost 1 base; unmatched junction nucleotides: 6. The CDR3, as DNA: TGTGCCAGCAACCCAGGGACAGAGAACACTGAAGCTTTCTTT. Its translation is CASNPGTENTEAFF.

Ten or more counts support this clonotype. The rearrangement joins TRBV2 to TRBJ2-7; D gene unclear. Per germline, CDR1 SNHLY and CDR2 FYNNEI. This CDR3 comprises 11 residues. V shed 7 bases and J shed 3 bases, with 7 bases lying between them. Here the CDR3 reads CASIRSYEQYF. The CDR3, as DNA: TGTGCCAGCATCCGGAGCTACGAGCAGTACTTC. Supplemented by reference TRBV2 and TRBJ2-7, the full variable domain reads EPEVTQTPSHQVTQMGQEVILRCVPISNHLYFYWYRQILGQKVEFLVSFYNNEISEKSEIFDDQFSVERPDGSNFTLKIRSTKLEDSAMYFCASIRSYEQYFGPGTRLTVT.

This clonotype was counted ten times or more. The chain has TRBV5-1 and TRBJ2-1; the D gene is possibly TRBD2 (6 bases). The CDR3 sequence is 15 residues long. The germline CDR1 and CDR2 sequences are SGHRS and YFSETQ. The ends were cut back, 1 base at V and 0 bases at J, with 8 bases in the middle. The CDR3, as DNA: TGCGCCAGCAGCTTGACAGCGGGCTCCTACAATGAGCAGTTCTTC. Translation: CASSLTAGSYNEQFF.

The rearrangement joins TRBV5-1 to TRBJ2-1; D might be TRBD1 (6 bases). Germline V gives CDR1 SGHRS, CDR2 YFSETQ. V was clipped by 4 bases and J by 5 bases, with 10 bases between them. CDR3 length: 13 amino acids. CDR3 in DNA: TGCGCCAGCAGCGTGGACAGAAACAATGAGCAGTTCTTC. This sequence encodes CASSVDRNNEQFF.